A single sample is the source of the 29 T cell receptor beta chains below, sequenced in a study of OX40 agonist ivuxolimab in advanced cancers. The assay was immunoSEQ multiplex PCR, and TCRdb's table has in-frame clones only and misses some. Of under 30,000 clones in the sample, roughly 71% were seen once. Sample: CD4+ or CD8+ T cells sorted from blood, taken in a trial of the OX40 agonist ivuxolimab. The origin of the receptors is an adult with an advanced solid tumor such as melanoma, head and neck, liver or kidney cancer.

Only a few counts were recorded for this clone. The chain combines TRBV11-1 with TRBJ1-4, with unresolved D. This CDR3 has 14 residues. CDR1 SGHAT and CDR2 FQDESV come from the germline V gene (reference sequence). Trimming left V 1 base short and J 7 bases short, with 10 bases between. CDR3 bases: TGTGCCAGCAGCTTAGAAACTGTCTCTGAAAAACTGTTTTTT. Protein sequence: CASSLETVSEKLFF.

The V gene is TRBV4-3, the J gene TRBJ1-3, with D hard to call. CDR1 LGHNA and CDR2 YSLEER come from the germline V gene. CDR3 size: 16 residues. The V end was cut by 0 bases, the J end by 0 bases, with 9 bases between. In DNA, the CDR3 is TGCGCCAGCAGCCAAGAAAGACACCTCTCTGGAAACACCATATATTTT. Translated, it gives CASSQERHLSGNTIYF.

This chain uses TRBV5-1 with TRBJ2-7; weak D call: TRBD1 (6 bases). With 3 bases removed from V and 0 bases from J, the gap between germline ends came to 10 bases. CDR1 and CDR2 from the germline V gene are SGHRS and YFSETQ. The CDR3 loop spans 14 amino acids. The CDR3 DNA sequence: TGCGCCAGCAGCTCCTTGACAGGCTCCTACGAGCAGTACTTC. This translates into CASSSLTGSYEQYF.

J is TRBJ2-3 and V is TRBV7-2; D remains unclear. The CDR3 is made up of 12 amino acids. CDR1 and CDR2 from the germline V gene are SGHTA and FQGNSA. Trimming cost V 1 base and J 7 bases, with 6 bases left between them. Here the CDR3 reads CASSLDGNTQYF. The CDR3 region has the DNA TGTGCCAGCAGCTTAGATGGGAATACGCAGTATTTT.

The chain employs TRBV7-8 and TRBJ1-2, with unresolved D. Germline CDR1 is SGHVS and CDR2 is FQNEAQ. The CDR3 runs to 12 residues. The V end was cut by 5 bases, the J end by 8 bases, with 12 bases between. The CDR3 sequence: CASSPLLGGYTF. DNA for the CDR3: TGTGCCAGCAGCCCCCTCCTGGGGGGCTACACCTTC.

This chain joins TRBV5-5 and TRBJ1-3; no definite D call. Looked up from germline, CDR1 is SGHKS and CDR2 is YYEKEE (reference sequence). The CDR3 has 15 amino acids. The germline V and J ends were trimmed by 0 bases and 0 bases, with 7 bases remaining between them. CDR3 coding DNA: TGTGCCAGCAGCTTGGCAATCCGCTCTGGAAACACCATATATTTT. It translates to CASSLAIRSGNTIYF.

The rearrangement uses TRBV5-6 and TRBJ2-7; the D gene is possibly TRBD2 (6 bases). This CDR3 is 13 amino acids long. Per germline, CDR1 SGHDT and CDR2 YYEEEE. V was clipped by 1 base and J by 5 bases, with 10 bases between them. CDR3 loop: CASSLWAGNEQYF. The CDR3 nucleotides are TGTGCCAGCAGCTTGTGGGCGGGGAACGAGCAGTACTTC.

The CDR3 is CASSYFYEQYF. The CDR3 nucleotides are TGTGCCAGCAGCTATTTCTACGAGCAGTACTTC. The V gene is TRBV7-9, the J gene TRBJ2-7; D is ambiguous. Per the germline V gene, CDR1 is SEHNR and CDR2 is FQNEAQ (reference sequence). The CDR3 totals 11 residues. Between the trimmed V and J ends, which lost 4 bases and 3 bases, there was a span of 4 bases.

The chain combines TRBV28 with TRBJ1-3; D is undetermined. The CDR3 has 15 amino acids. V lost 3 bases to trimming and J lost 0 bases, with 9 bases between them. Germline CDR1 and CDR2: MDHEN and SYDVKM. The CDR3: CASSLTQLSGNTIYF. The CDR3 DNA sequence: TGTGCCAGCAGTTTGACACAGCTCTCTGGAAACACCATATATTTT.

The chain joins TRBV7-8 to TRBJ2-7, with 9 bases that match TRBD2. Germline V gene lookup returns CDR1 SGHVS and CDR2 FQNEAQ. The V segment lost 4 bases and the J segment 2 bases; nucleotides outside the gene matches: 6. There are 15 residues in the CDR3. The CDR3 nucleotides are TGTGCCAGCAGCTCCCTAGCGGGGTCGACCTACGAGCAGTACTTC. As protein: CASSSLAGSTYEQYF.

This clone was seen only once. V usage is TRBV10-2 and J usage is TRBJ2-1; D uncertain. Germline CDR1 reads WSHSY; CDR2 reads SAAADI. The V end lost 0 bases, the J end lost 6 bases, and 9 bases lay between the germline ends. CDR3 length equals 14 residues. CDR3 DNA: TGCGCCAGCAGTGAGTCGGTTGGGTTCAATGAGCAGTTCTTC. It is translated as CASSESVGFNEQFF.

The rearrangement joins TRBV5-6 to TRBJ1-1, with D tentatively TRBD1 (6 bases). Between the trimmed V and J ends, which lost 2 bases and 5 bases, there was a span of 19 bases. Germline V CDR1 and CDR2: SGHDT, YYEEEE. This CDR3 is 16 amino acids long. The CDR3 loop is CASSFMAGVIATEAFF. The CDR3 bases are TGTGCCAGCAGCTTTATGGCAGGGGTAATTGCGACTGAAGCTTTCTTT.

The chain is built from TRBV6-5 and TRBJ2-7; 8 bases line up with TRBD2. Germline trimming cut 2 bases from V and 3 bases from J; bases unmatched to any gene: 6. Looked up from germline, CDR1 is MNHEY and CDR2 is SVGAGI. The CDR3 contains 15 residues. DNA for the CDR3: TGTGCCAGCAGTTACGTGTTCGGGACTAGCTACGAGCAGTACTTC. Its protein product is CASSYVFGTSYEQYF.

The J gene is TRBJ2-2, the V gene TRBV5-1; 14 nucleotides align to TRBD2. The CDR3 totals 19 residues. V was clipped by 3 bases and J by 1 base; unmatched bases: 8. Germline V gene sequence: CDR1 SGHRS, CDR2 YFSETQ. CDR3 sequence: CASSSRTSGGPLNTGELFF. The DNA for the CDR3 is TGCGCCAGCAGCTCGCGGACTAGCGGGGGGCCTCTGAACACCGGGGAGCTGTTTTTT.

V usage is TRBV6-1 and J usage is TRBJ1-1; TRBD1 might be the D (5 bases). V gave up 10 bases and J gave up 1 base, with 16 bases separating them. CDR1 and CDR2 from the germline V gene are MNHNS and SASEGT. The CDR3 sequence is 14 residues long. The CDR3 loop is CAIRQPPWNTEAFF. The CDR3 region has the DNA TGTGCCATCAGACAGCCCCCATGGAACACTGAAGCTTTCTTT.

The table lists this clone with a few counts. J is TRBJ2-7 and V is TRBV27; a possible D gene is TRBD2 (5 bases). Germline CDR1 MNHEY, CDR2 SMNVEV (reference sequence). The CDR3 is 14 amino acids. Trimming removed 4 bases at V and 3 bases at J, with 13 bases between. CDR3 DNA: TGTGCCAGCAGTTCCTGGAGGAAGAACTACGAGCAGTACTTC. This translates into CASSSWRKNYEQYF.

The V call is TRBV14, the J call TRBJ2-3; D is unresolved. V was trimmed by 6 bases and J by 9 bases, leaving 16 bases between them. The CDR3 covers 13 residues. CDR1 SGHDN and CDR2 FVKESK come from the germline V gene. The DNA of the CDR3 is TGTGCCAGCAGAGAGGTGGCGACAAGAACGCAGTATTTT. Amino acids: CASREVATRTQYF.

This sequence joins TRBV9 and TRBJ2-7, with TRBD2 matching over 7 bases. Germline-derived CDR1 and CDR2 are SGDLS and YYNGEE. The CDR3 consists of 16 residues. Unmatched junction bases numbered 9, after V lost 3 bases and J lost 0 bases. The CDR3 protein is CASSGLLLAVSYEQYF. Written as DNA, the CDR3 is TGTGCCAGCAGCGGACTGCTCCTAGCGGTCTCCTACGAGCAGTACTTC.

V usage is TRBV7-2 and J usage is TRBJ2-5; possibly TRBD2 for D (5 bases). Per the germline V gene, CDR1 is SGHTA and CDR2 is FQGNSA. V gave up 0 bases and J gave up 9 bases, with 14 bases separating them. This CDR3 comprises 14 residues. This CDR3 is CASSLAVRSGSQYF. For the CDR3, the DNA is TGTGCCAGCAGCTTAGCGGTTAGGTCGGGGTCCCAGTACTTC.

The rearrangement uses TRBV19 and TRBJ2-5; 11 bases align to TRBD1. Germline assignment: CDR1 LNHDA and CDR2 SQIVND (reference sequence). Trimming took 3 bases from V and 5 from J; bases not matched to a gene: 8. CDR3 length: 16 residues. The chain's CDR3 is CASSISSGTGGETQYF. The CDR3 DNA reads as TGTGCCAGTAGTATTTCCTCCGGGACAGGGGGGGAGACCCAGTACTTC.

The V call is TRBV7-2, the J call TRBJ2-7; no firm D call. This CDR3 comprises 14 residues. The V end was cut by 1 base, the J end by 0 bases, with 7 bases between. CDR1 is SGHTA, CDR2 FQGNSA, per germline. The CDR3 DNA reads TGTGCCAGCAGCTTAGTGCACAACTCCTACGAGCAGTACTTC. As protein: CASSLVHNSYEQYF.

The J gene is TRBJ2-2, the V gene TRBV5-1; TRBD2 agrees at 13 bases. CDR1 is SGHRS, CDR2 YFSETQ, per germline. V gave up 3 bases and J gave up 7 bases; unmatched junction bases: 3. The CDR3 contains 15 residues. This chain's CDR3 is CASSWTSGSGGELFF. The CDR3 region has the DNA TGCGCCAGCAGCTGGACTAGCGGGAGTGGCGGGGAGCTGTTTTTT.

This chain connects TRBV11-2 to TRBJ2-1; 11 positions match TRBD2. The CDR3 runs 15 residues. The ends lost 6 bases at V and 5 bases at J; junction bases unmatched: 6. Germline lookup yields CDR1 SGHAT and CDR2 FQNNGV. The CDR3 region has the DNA TGTGCCAGCAGATTAACGGGACTAGCGGACAATGAGCAGTTCTTC. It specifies CASRLTGLADNEQFF.

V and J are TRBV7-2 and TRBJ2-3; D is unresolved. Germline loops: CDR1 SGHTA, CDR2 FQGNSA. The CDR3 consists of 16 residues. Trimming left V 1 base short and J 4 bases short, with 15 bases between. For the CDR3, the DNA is TGTGCCAGCAGCTTAGTTGGTTCCGTATCCGCAGATACGCAGTATTTT. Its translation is CASSLVGSVSADTQYF.

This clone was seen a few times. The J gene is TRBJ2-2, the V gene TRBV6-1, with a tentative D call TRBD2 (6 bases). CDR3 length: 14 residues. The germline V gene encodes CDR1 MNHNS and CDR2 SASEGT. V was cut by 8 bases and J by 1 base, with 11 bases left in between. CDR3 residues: CASRDSGNTGELFF. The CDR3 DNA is TGTGCCAGCCGGGATAGCGGGAACACCGGGGAGCTGTTTTTT.

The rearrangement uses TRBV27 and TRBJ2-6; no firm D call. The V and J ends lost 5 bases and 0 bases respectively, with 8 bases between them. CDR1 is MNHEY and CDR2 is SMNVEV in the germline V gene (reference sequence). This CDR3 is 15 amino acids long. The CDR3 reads CASSPWGSGANVLTF. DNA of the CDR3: TGTGCCAGCAGTCCATGGGGCTCTGGGGCCAACGTCCTGACTTTC.

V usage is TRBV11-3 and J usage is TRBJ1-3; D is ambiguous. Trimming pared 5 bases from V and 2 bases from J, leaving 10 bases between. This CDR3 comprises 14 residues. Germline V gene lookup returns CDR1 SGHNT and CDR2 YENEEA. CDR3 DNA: TGTGCCAGCAGCCCAAATAGAGCTGGAAACACCATATATTTT. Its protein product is CASSPNRAGNTIYF.

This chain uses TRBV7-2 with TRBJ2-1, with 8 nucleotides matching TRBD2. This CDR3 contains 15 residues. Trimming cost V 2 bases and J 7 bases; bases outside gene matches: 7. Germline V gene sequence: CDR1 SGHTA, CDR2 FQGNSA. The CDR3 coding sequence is TGTGCCAGCAGCTTATCGGCCGGGAGGGTAAATGAGCAGTTCTTC. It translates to CASSLSAGRVNEQFF.

The CDR3 DNA follows: TGTGCCAGCAGTTTAGTAGCGGCCAATCAGCCCCAGCATTTT. This encodes CASSLVAANQPQHF. The genes are TRBV28 and TRBJ1-5; D unclear. Trimming removed 2 bases from V and 3 bases from J, with 8 bases in between. This CDR3 has 14 amino acids. The V gene's germline CDR1 is MDHEN and CDR2 SYDVKM.